The 25 T cell receptor beta chains below all came from one sample that was sequenced in a study of early stage breast cancer tumors. Only in-frame clones appear in the TCRdb table, and some are missing; sequencing was by immunoSEQ multiplex PCR. The data hold over 45,000 clones, with 65% to 90% observed a single time. Sequenced material: blood. Receptors originate from a person aged 50-59 years with breast cancer.

The chain carries TRBV19 and TRBJ1-1; no reliable D call. The V end lost 4 bases, the J end lost 1 base, and 7 bases lay between the germline ends. The CDR3 covers 13 residues. CDR1 is LNHDA, CDR2 SQIVND, per germline (reference sequence). CDR3 sequence (DNA): TGTGCCAGTAGTAGTAGCGGGAACACTGAAGCTTTCTTT. Protein product: CASSSSGNTEAFF. Based on the CDR3 plus reference TRBV19 and TRBJ1-1, the full variable domain is DGGITQSPKYLFRKEGQNVTLSCEQNLNHDAMYWYRQDPGQGLRLIYYSQIVNDFQKGDIAEGYSVSREKKESFPLTVTSAQKNPTAFYLCASSSSGNTEAFFGQGTRLTVV.

This sequence joins TRBV10-3 and TRBJ2-7; 9 bases match TRBD2. The junction had 7 bases not matched to a gene; V was cut back by 5 bases and J by 2 bases. CDR3 length: 15 residues. Germline lookup yields CDR1 ENHRY and CDR2 SYGVKD. CDR3 loop: CAISIGGRGAYEQYF. CDR3 sequence (DNA): TGTGCCATCAGTATCGGCGGGAGGGGAGCCTACGAGCAGTACTTC.

The chain has TRBV18 and TRBJ2-7; D gene ambiguous. This CDR3 region has 14 residues. V was pared by 2 bases and J by 7 bases, with 15 bases between. Germline CDR1 and CDR2: KGHSH and LQKENI. The CDR3 coding sequence is TGTGCCAGCTCACCAGCCCAGGTAGCTGGGGAGCAGTACTTC. As protein: CASSPAQVAGEQYF.

This clone was counted between two and nine times. The chain couples TRBV15 to TRBJ2-3, with 9 positions matching TRBD2. The CDR3 is 15 amino acids. Germline V CDR1 and CDR2: LNHNV, YYDKDF (reference sequence). The trim removed 0 bases at V and 5 bases at J, leaving 3 bases unmatched. DNA for the CDR3: TGTGCCACCAGCAGAGACCCAGCGGGAGGAGATACGCAGTATTTT. This translates into CATSRDPAGGDTQYF. The full variable domain, with the rest looked up from reference TRBV15 and TRBJ2-3, is DAMVIQNPRYQVTQFGKPVTLSCSQTLNHNVMYWYQQKSSQAPKLLFHYYDKDFNNEADTPDNFQSRRPNTSFCFLDIRSPGLGDTAMYLCATSRDPAGGDTQYFGPGTRLTVL.

The chain carries TRBV15 and TRBJ2-5, with D hard to call. The CDR3 loop spans 14 amino acids. V was trimmed by 0 bases and J by 1 base, leaving 6 bases between them. Germline CDR1 LNHNV, CDR2 YYDKDF (reference sequence). The CDR3 DNA sequence: TGTGCCACCAGCAGAGATCGGTTCCAAGAGACCCAGTACTTC. It codes for CATSRDRFQETQYF.

This clone was seen a single time. The V and J genes are TRBV5-1 and TRBJ2-1; TRBD2 aligns across 10 bases. Germline V gives CDR1 SGHRS, CDR2 YFSETQ. The CDR3 sequence is 15 residues long. V lost 5 bases to trimming and J lost 8 bases; unmatched junction nucleotides: 10. The CDR3 reads CASSPSGGAFYEQFF. Here the CDR3 DNA reads TGCGCCAGCAGTCCGAGCGGGGGGGCGTTTTATGAGCAGTTCTTC.

The chain carries TRBV6-5 and TRBJ2-5; TRBD2 matches 12 bases. V lost 3 bases and J lost 2; bases outside the gene matches: 4. CDR3 length equals 16 residues. CDR1 MNHEY and CDR2 SVGAGI come from the germline V gene. This CDR3 reads CASSYFGLAGQETQYF. The CDR3 DNA follows: TGTGCCAGCAGTTATTTTGGACTAGCGGGACAAGAGACCCAGTACTTC.

This chain connects TRBV5-6 to TRBJ1-5; D may be TRBD1 (6 bases). CDR1 SGHDT and CDR2 YYEEEE come from the germline V gene. The CDR3 extends over 15 amino acids. With 3 bases removed from V and 3 bases from J, the gap between germline ends came to 13 bases. CDR3 amino acids: CASSSGTRVNQPQHF. CDR3 bases: TGTGCCAGCAGCTCCGGGACAAGGGTCAATCAGCCCCAGCATTTT.

The chain uses TRBV9 and TRBJ2-1, with D perhaps matching TRBD1 or TRBD2 (6 bases each). Trimming removed 3 bases from V and 6 bases from J, with 19 bases in between. The CDR3 extends over 16 amino acids. Germline V gives CDR1 SGDLS, CDR2 YYNGEE. CDR3 amino acids: CASSASELEGGNEQFF. CDR3 coding DNA: TGTGCCAGCAGCGCCTCAGAGTTGGAGGGGGGCAATGAGCAGTTCTTC.

The chain joins TRBV18 to TRBJ2-3, with TRBD2 matching over 13 bases. J was trimmed by 0 bases and V by 6 bases; bases with no gene match: 6. The germline V gene has CDR1 KGHSH and CDR2 LQKENI. The CDR3 contains 17 residues. The CDR3 sequence is CASSRTSGGASTDTQYF. The CDR3 DNA reads TGTGCCAGCTCGCGAACTAGCGGGGGGGCGAGCACAGATACGCAGTATTTT. Drawing the rest from reference TRBV18 and TRBJ2-3, the complete variable domain is NAGVMQNPRHLVRRRGQEARLRCSPMKGHSHVYWYRQLPEEGLKFMVYLQKENIIDESGMPKERFSAEFPKEGPSILRIQQVVRGDSAAYFCASSRTSGGASTDTQYFGPGTRLTVL.

The V call is TRBV19, the J call TRBJ2-4; weak D call: TRBD1 (6 bases). CDR1 and CDR2 (germline): LNHDA, SQIVND (reference sequence). The CDR3 totals 17 residues. Between the trimmed V and J ends, which lost 8 bases and 3 bases, there was a span of 23 bases. CDR3 coding DNA: TGTGCCAGTCCCCCGGGACACCTTTGTTATGGCAAAAACATTCAGTACTTC. This encodes CASPPGHLCYGKNIQYF.

The chain uses TRBV18 and TRBJ1-1; D might be TRBD1 (6 bases). V lost 6 bases and J 5 bases, leaving 16 bases between the germline ends. The CDR3 extends over 14 amino acids. Germline V CDR1 and CDR2: KGHSH, LQKENI. The CDR3 DNA reads as TGTGCCAGCTCGGTGGGAGGGGGTGCAACTGAAGCTTTCTTT. This codes for CASSVGGGATEAFF.

The V gene is TRBV4-3, the J gene TRBJ1-3, with TRBD1 as a possible D gene (5 bases). Trimming cost V 0 bases and J 4 bases, with 16 bases left between them. Germline V gene data show CDR1 as LGHNA and CDR2 as YSLEER. The CDR3 runs 17 residues. CDR3 DNA sequence: TGCGCCAGCAGCCAAGATATTTTTGGGGGTACAGGAAACACCATATATTTT. As protein: CASSQDIFGGTGNTIYF.

The V call is TRBV11-2, the J call TRBJ2-3; no clear D gene. V was clipped by 5 bases and J by 4 bases, with 7 bases between them. Germline loops: CDR1 SGHAT, CDR2 FQNNGV. This CDR3 contains 12 residues. CDR3 loop: CASSQDADTQYF. The CDR3, as DNA: TGTGCCAGCAGCCAAGACGCAGATACGCAGTATTTT. Complete variable domain (other parts from reference TRBV11-2 and TRBJ2-3): EAGVAQSPRYKIIEKRQSVAFWCNPISGHATLYWYQQILGQGPKLLIQFQNNGVVDDSQLPKDRFSAERLKGVDSTLKIQPAKLEDSAVYLCASSQDADTQYFGPGTRLTVL.

This clone was counted a few times. The chain links TRBV10-3 to TRBJ2-7; the D gene is possibly TRBD2 (6 bases). Germline V gene sequence: CDR1 ENHRY, CDR2 SYGVKD. With 3 bases removed from V and 3 bases from J, the gap between germline ends came to 15 bases. This CDR3 has 15 amino acids. Here the CDR3 reads CAISDSGGRGYEQYF. CDR3 sequence (DNA): TGTGCCATCAGTGACTCCGGGGGACGGGGCTACGAGCAGTACTTC.

The CDR3 region has the DNA TGCGCCAGCAGCTCGGGCAATACGGGACTAGCGGCCTCCACAGATACGCAGTATTTT. It translates to CASSSGNTGLAASTDTQYF. The chain couples TRBV5-1 to TRBJ2-3, with 11 bases fitting TRBD2. Germline V gene lookup returns CDR1 SGHRS and CDR2 YFSETQ. The CDR3 is made up of 19 amino acids. Trimming took 3 bases from V and 2 from J; bases not matched to a gene: 14.

The chain couples TRBV7-2 to TRBJ1-3; unclear D gene. From germline, CDR1 is SGHTA and CDR2 FQGNSA. Trimming cost V 2 bases and J 1 base, with 3 bases left between them. This CDR3 is 13 amino acids long. CDR3 region: CASSLTSGNTIYF. CDR3 nucleotide sequence: TGTGCCAGCAGCTTAACATCTGGAAACACCATATATTTT.

The chain couples TRBV2 to TRBJ2-3; D possibly corresponds to TRBD1 (5 bases). Trimming left V 3 bases short and J 6 bases short, with 13 bases between. Germline V gene lookup returns CDR1 SNHLY and CDR2 FYNNEI. The CDR3 consists of 14 residues. The CDR3 DNA is TGTGCCAGCAGTGAGGGTGTGGGGCCGGATACGCAGTATTTT. This encodes CASSEGVGPDTQYF.

The chain links TRBV19 to TRBJ2-1; 7 bases are a match to TRBD1. CDR3 length equals 14 residues. After removal of 5 bases from V and 4 bases from J, the junction contained 5 bases not matched to a gene. Per germline, CDR1 LNHDA and CDR2 SQIVND (reference sequence). CDR3 in DNA: TGTGCCAGTAGTGAGACAGGGTATTACAATGAGCAGTTCTTC. Protein product: CASSETGYYNEQFF.

The rearrangement joins TRBV6-5 to TRBJ1-2; D remains ambiguous. V lost 6 bases to trimming and J lost 4 bases, with 6 bases between them. The V gene's germline CDR1 is MNHEY and CDR2 SVGAGI. The CDR3 sequence is 11 residues long. CDR3 coding DNA: TGTGCCAGCAGAGACCTCTATGGCTACACCTTC. This encodes CASRDLYGYTF.

The chain is built from TRBV27 and TRBJ1-4; 9 bases line up with TRBD1. The CDR3 length is 16 residues. Trimming removed 5 bases from V and 3 bases from J; junction bases left unmatched: 7. CDR1 is MNHEY, CDR2 SMNVEV, per germline (reference sequence). CDR3 nucleotides: TGTGCCAGCAGTCCCGGGACAGGGAGGGCTAATGAAAAACTGTTTTTT. This gives the protein CASSPGTGRANEKLFF.

Written as DNA, the CDR3 is TGTGCCAGCAGTTTGGGGGGAGTCGACGAGACCCAGTACTTC. Its translation is CASSLGGVDETQYF. This chain connects TRBV28 to TRBJ2-5, with D possibly matching TRBD2 (6 bases). The CDR3 sequence is 14 residues long. CDR1 and CDR2 from the germline V gene are MDHEN and SYDVKM. V lost 3 bases and J lost 5, with 13 bases in between.

The chain couples TRBV5-1 to TRBJ2-5, with 11 nucleotides matching TRBD2. The germline CDR1 and CDR2 sequences are SGHRS and YFSETQ. CDR3 length equals 15 residues. Unmatched junction bases numbered 4, after V lost 5 bases and J lost 1 base. The chain's CDR3 is CASRSGLAGQETQYF. The CDR3 DNA is TGCGCCAGCAGGTCCGGACTAGCGGGCCAAGAGACCCAGTACTTC. Based on the CDR3 plus reference TRBV5-1 and TRBJ2-5, the full variable domain is KAGVTQTPRYLIKTRGQQVTLSCSPISGHRSVSWYQQTPGQGLQFLFEYFSETQRNKGNFPGRFSGRQFSNSRSEMNVSTLELGDSALYLCASRSGLAGQETQYFGPGTRLLVL.

This clone has just a few counts. The rearrangement links TRBV7-2 to TRBJ1-1, with D possibly TRBD1 on 6 matching bases. The V end was cut by 4 bases, the J end by 5 bases, with 11 bases between. This CDR3 region has 13 residues. CDR1 is SGHTA and CDR2 is FQGNSA in the germline V gene. In DNA, the CDR3 is TGTGCCAGCAGCTACACCGGGACAACTGAAGCTTTCTTT. Translating gives CASSYTGTTEAFF.

The CDR3 loop reads CASSLVNGGSPLHF. The CDR3 nucleotides are TGTGCCAGCAGCTTAGTCAATGGAGGGTCACCCCTCCACTTT. The chain uses TRBV11-2 and TRBJ1-6; no clear D. Germline CDR1 is SGHAT and CDR2 is FQNNGV. This CDR3 has 14 amino acids. With 1 base removed from V and 10 bases from J, the gap between germline ends came to 11 bases.